This T cell receptor beta chain appears in the sequencing data of a study of blood T cells in healthy people across ages. The V segment lost 4 bases and the J segment 2 bases; nucleotides outside the gene matches: 3. This CDR3 has 16 amino acids. A sample-barcoded 5' primer and a J-beta primer mix were used in a second PCR of roughly 6 to 11 cycles. TCRdb reprocessed the 5' RACE reads via MiXCR and lists one record per CDR3 protein. The data show roughly 500,000 distinct CDR3 sequences, roughly 28% seen once. The sample comprised blood. The chain couples TRBV12-3 or TRBV12-4 to TRBJ2-1; 12 nucleotides line up with TRBD2. The receptor was derived from a woman aged 70-85 years in good health. The CDR3 loop is CASSWASGGAYNEQFF. The DNA of the CDR3 is TGTGCCAGCAGTTGGGCTAGCGGGGGGGCCTACAATGAGCAGTTCTTC.